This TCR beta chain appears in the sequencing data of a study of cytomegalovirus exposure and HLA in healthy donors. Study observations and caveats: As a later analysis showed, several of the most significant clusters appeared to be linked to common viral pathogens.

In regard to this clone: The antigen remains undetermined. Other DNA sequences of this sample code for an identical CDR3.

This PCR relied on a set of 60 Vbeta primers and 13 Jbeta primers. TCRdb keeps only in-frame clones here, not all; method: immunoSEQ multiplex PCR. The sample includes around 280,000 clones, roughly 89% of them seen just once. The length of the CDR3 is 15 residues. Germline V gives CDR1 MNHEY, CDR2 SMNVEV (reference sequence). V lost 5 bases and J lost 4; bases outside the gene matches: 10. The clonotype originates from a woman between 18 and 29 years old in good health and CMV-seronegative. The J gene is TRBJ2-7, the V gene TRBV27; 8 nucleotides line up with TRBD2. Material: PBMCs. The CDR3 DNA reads TGTGCCAGCAGTGCCGCGGGACTAGTTGGGTACGAGCAGTACTTC. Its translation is CASSAAGLVGYEQYF.